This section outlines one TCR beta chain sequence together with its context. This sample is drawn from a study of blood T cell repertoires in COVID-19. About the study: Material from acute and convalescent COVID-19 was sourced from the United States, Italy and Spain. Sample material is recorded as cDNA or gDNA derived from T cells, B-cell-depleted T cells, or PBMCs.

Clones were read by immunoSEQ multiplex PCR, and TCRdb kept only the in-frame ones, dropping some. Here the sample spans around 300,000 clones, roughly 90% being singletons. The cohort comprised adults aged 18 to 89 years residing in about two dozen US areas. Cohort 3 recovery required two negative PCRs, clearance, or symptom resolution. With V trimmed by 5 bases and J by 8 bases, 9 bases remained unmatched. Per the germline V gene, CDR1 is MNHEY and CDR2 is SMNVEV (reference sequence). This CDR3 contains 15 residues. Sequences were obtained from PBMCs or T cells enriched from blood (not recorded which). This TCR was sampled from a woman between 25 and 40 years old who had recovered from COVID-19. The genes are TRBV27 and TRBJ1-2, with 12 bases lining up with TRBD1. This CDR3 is CASSVGTGGARGYTF. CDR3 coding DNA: TGTGCCAGCAGTGTCGGGACAGGGGGCGCGAGGGGCTACACCTTC.